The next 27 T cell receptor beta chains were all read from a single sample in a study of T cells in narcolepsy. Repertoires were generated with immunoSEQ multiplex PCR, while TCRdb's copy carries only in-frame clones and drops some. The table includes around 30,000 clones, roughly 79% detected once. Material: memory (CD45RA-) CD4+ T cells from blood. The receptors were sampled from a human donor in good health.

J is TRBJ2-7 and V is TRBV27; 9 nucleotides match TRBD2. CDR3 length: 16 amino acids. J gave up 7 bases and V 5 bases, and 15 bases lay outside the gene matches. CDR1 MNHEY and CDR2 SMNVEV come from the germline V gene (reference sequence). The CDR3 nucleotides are TGTGCCAGCAGTCCTCCGGGGCGGGAGGGCCCCTCGGAGCAGTACTTC. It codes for CASSPPGREGPSEQYF.

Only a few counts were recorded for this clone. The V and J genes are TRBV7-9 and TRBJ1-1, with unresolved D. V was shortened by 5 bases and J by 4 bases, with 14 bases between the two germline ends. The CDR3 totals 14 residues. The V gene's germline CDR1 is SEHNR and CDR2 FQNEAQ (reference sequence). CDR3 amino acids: CASSPYDGGTEAFF. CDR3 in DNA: TGTGCCAGCAGCCCCTACGACGGCGGCACTGAAGCTTTCTTT.

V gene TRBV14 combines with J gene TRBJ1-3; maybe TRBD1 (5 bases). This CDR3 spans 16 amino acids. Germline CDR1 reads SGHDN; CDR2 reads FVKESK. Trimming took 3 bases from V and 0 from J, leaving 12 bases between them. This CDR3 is CASSHLGDYSGNTIYF. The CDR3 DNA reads TGTGCCAGCAGCCATTTGGGGGACTACTCTGGAAACACCATATATTTT.

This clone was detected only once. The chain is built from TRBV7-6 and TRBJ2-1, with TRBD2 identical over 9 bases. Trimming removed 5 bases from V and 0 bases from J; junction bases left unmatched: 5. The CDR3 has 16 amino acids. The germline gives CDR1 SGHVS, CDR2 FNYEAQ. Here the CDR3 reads CASSPLSGSSYNEQFF. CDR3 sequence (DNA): TGTGCCAGCAGCCCCCTTAGCGGGAGCTCCTACAATGAGCAGTTCTTC.

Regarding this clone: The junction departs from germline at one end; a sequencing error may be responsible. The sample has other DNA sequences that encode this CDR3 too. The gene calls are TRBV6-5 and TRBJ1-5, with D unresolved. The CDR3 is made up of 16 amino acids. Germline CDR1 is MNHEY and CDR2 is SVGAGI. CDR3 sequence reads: CASSYAPMDSNQPQHF. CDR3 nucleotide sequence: TGCGCCAGCAGTTATGCCCCCATGGATAGCAATCAGCCCCAGCATTTT.

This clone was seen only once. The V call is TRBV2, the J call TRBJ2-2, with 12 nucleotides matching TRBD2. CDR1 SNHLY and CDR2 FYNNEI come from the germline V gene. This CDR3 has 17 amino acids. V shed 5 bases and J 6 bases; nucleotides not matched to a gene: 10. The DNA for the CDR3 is TGTGCCAGCAGTTCCCGGACTAGCGGGATGTGGGCCGGGGAGCTGTTTTTT. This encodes CASSSRTSGMWAGELFF.

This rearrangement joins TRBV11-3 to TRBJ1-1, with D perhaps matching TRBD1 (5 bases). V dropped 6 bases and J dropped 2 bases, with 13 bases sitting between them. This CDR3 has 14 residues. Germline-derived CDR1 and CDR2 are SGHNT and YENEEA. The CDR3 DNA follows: TGTGCCAGCAGGCCAGGGACCCCTAACACTGAAGCTTTCTTT. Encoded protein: CASRPGTPNTEAFF.

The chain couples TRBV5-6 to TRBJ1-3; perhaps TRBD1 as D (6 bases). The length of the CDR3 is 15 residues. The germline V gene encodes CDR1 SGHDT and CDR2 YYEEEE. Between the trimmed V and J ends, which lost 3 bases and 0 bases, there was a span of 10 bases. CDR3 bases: TGTGCCAGCAGCTCCGGACAGTTCTCTGGAAACACCATATATTTT. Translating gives CASSSGQFSGNTIYF.

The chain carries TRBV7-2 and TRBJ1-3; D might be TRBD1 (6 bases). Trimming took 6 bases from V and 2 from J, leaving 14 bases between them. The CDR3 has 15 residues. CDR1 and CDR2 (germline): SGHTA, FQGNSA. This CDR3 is CASSFSGGPGNTIYF. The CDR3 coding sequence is TGTGCCAGCAGTTTCTCGGGGGGCCCTGGAAACACCATATATTTT.

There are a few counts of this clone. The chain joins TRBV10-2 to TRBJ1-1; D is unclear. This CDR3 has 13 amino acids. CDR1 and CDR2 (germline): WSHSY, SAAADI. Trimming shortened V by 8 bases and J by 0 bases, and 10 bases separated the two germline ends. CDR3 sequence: CASCNRMNTEAFF. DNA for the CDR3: TGCGCCAGCTGTAACAGAATGAACACTGAAGCTTTCTTT.

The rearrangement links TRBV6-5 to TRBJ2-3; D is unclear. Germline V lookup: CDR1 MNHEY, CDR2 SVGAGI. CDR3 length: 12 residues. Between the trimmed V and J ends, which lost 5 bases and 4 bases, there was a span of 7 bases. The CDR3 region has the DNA TGTGCCAGCAGTCCTAGTGCAGATACGCAGTATTTT. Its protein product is CASSPSADTQYF.

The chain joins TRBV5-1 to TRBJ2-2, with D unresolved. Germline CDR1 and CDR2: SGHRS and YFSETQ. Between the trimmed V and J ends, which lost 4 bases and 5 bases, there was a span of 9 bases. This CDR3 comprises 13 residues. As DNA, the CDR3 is TGCGCCAGCAGCATGGGCCAAACCGGGGAGCTGTTTTTT. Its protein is CASSMGQTGELFF.

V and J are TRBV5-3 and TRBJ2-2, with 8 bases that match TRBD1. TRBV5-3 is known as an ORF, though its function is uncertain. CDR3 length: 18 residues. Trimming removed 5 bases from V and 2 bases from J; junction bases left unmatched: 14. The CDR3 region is CARRPTPRDRKNTGELFF. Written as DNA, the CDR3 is TGTGCCAGAAGGCCCACGCCTAGGGACAGGAAAAACACCGGGGAGCTGTTTTTT.

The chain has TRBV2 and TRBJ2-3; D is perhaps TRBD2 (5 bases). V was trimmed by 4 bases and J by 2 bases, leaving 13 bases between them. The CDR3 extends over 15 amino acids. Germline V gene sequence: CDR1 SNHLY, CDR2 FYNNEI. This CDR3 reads CASSVNPGSTDTQYF. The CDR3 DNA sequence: TGTGCCAGCAGTGTGAATCCGGGATCCACAGATACGCAGTATTTT.

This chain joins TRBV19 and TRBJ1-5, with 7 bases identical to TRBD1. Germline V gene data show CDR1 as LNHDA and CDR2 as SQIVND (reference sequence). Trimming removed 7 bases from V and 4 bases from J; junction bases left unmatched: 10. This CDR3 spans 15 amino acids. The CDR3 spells CASKRDRVANQPQHF. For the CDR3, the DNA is TGTGCCAGTAAAAGAGACAGGGTAGCTAATCAGCCCCAGCATTTT. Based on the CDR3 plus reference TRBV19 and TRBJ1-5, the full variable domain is DGGITQSPKYLFRKEGQNVTLSCEQNLNHDAMYWYRQDPGQGLRLIYYSQIVNDFQKGDIAEGYSVSREKKESFPLTVTSAQKNPTAFYLCASKRDRVANQPQHFGDGTRLSIL.

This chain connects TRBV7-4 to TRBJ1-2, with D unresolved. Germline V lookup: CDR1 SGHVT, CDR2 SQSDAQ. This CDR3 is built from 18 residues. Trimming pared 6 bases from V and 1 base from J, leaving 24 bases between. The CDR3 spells CASSQTSKARDFNYGYTF. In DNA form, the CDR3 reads TGTGCCAGCAGTCAAACCTCCAAGGCTCGGGATTTTAACTATGGCTACACCTTC. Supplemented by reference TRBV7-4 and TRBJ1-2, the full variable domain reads GAGVSQSPRYKVAKRGRDVALRCDSISGHVTLYWYRQTLGQGSEVLTYSQSDAQRDKSGRPSGRFSAERPERSVSTLKIQRTEQGDSAVYLCASSQTSKARDFNYGYTFGSGTRLTVV.

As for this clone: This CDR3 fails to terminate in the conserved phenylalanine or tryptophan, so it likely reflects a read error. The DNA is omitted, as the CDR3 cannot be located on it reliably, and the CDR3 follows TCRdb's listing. CDR3: CASSLNWRLEEL. J is TRBJ2-7 and V is TRBV5-6; the D call of TRBD2 is as the table states it, not checked on the DNA. Termini included, the CDR3 measures 12 amino acids. Germline CDR1 is SGHDT and CDR2 is YYEEEE.

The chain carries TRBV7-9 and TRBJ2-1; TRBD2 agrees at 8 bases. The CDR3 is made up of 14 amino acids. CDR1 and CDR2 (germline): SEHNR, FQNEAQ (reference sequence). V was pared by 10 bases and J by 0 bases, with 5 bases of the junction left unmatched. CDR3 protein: CAITAGASYNEQFF. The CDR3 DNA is TGTGCCATCACAGCGGGGGCCTCCTACAATGAGCAGTTCTTC.

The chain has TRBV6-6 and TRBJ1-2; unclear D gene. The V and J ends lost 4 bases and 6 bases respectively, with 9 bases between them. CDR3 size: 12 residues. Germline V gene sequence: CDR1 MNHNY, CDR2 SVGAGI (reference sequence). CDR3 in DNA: TGTGCCAGCAGTTCCCGTGGGGATGGCTACACCTTC. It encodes CASSSRGDGYTF.

The CDR3 region has the DNA TGCAGCGCCTCTAGCGGGACGAGCTCCTACGAGCAGTACTTC. It specifies CSASSGTSSYEQYF. V gene TRBV29-1 combines with J gene TRBJ2-7, with 9 bases matching TRBD2. Unmatched junction bases numbered 7, after V lost 7 bases and J lost 0 bases. In germline, CDR1 is SQVTM, CDR2 ANQGSEA. The CDR3 totals 14 residues.

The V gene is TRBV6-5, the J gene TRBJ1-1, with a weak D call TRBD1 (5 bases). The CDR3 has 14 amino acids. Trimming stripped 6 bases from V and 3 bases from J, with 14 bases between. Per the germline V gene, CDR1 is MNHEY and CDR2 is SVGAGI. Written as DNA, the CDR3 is TGTGCCAGCAGCCCCCAGGGTGAGTACACTGAAGCTTTCTTT. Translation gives CASSPQGEYTEAFF.

The CDR3 region has the DNA TGTGCCAGCAGCTCGGGAGGGGGCTACGAGCAGTACTTC. Its protein is CASSSGGGYEQYF. This chain connects TRBV5-4 to TRBJ2-7; 8 bases map to TRBD2. Germline V gene data show CDR1 as SGHNT and CDR2 as YYREEE (reference sequence). The V segment lost 3 bases and the J segment 3 bases; nucleotides outside the gene matches: 2. The CDR3 has 13 amino acids. Full variable domain (rest looked up from reference TRBV5-4 and TRBJ2-7): ETGVTQSPTHLIKTRGQQVTLRCSSQSGHNTVSWYQQALGQGPQFIFQYYREEENGRGNFPPRFSGLQFPNYSSELNVNALELDDSALYLCASSSGGGYEQYFGPGTRLTVT.

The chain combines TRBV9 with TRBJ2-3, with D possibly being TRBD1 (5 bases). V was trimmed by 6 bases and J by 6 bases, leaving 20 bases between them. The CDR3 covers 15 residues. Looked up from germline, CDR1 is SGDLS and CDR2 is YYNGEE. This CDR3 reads CASKRDSYTMDTQYF. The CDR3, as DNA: TGTGCCAGCAAAAGAGACAGTTACACAATGGATACGCAGTATTTT.

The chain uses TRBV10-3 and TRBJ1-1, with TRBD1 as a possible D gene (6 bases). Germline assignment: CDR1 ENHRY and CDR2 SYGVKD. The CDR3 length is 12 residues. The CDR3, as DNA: TGTGCGGGGGGGCATCCTAACACTGAAGCTTTCTTT. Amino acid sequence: CAGGHPNTEAFF.

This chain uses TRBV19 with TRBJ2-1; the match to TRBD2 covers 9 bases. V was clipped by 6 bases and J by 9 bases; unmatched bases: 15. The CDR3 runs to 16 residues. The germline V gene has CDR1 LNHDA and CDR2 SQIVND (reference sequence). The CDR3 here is CASSLLRGAGGGEQFF. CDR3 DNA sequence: TGTGCCAGTAGCCTACTAAGGGGAGCGGGAGGAGGTGAGCAGTTCTTC.

As DNA, the CDR3 is TGCGCCAGCAGTGATGGGACAGAGAGCACAGATACGCAGTATTTT. Its protein product is CASSDGTESTDTQYF. The chain has TRBV10-1 and TRBJ2-3, with 7 bases identical to TRBD1. V gave up 3 bases and J gave up 0 bases; unmatched junction bases: 3. The CDR3 contains 15 residues. Germline V gene lookup returns CDR1 WNHNN and CDR2 SYGVQD (reference sequence).

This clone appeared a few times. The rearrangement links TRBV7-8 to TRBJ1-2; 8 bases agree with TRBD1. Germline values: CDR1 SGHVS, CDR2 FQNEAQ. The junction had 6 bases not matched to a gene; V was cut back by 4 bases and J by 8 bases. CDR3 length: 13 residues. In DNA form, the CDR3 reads TGTGCCAGCAGCTCTCGGACAGGGCACGGCTACACCTTC. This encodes CASSSRTGHGYTF.